This TCR beta chain was observed in a study of shared clonotypes between healthy human individuals. The germline V gene has CDR1 MNHNS and CDR2 SASEGT. CDR3 length: 13 residues. V was clipped by 6 bases and J by 2 bases, with 10 bases between them. All donors qualified as healthy HIV-negative adults and had experienced no recent acute infections or vaccinations. All of the donors resided in Nashville, Tennessee, and each was a Caucasian adult. With regard to this clone: Its antigen remains unknown.

Points from the study as a whole: Researchers found naive subsets generally carried larger estimated richness than memory subsets.

Splitting of each subset's genomic DNA was done evenly across several immunoSEQ plates. Assay used: immunoSEQ multiplex PCR; TCRdb lists only in-frame clones, some missing. The sample shows about 2.4 million clones, roughly 93% of them seen only once. V usage is TRBV6-1 and J usage is TRBJ2-5; D may be TRBD1 (6 bases). Sequencing was performed on naive CD4+ T cells from PBMCs. The subset denotes: CD45RA+ positively selected. The clonotype was recovered from a man between 18 and 29 years old in good health. Some clones in this sample may be carry-over from other donors' samples. The CDR3 sequence: CASRVTGQETQYF. The CDR3 bases are TGTGCCAGCAGGGTCACAGGGCAAGAGACCCAGTACTTC.